Listed here are 19 T cell receptor beta chains from one sample, sequenced in a study of early T cells in non-severe SARS-CoV-2 infection. TCRdb recomputed calls from the 5' RACE reads with MiXCR, one row per CDR3 protein. This table holds tens of thousands of distinct CDR3 sequences, about an eighth found once. What was sequenced was whole blood. Receptors originate from an adult who was a healthcare worker with PCR-confirmed SARS-CoV-2 infection or an uninfected control (not recorded which).

The table lists this clonotype with a few counts. J is TRBJ2-7 and V is TRBV7-6, with 7 bases aligning to TRBD1. V shed 5 bases and J 2 bases; nucleotides not matched to a gene: 9. CDR1 is SGHVS, CDR2 FNYEAQ, per germline. CDR3 size: 15 residues. The CDR3 DNA sequence: TGTGCCAGCAGCCTCTCCGGGACAGCCACCTACGAGCAGTACTTC. Its translation: CASSLSGTATYEQYF.

This clonotype was recorded many times. V gene TRBV11-2 combines with J gene TRBJ2-1; tentatively, D is TRBD1 or TRBD2 (5 bases each). V shed 1 base and J shed 2 bases, with 6 bases lying between them. The CDR3 extends over 14 amino acids. CDR1 is SGHAT and CDR2 is FQNNGV in the germline V gene. DNA of the CDR3: TGTGCCAGCAGCTTAGCGGGACCCTACAATGAGCAGTTCTTC. This codes for CASSLAGPYNEQFF.

This chain connects TRBV11-2 to TRBJ1-6; 7 bases agree with TRBD1. V trimming: 1 base; J trimming: 10 bases; junction bases outside the gene matches: 4. The CDR3 is 14 amino acids. The V gene's germline CDR1 is SGHAT and CDR2 FQNNGV. DNA of the CDR3: TGTGCCAGCAGCTTAGTGCAGGGGGGATCACCCCTCCACTTT. It encodes CASSLVQGGSPLHF.

The sample holds a few counts of this clonotype. The chain links TRBV10-3 to TRBJ2-1; 8 bases agree with TRBD2. This CDR3 has 17 amino acids. Per the germline V gene, CDR1 is ENHRY and CDR2 is SYGVKD. Germline trimming cut 0 bases from V and 0 bases from J; bases unmatched to any gene: 4. The CDR3 spells CAISESLAGISYNEQFF. The CDR3 DNA reads TGTGCCATCAGTGAGTCGCTAGCGGGCATCTCCTACAATGAGCAGTTCTTC.

The chain has TRBV28 and TRBJ1-1; 7 bases map to TRBD1. The CDR3 totals 15 residues. V trimming: 6 bases; J trimming: 5 bases; junction bases outside the gene matches: 12. Germline-derived CDR1 and CDR2 are MDHEN and SYDVKM. CDR3 protein: CASRLPSTGVTEAFF. The CDR3 region has the DNA TGTGCCAGCAGATTACCCTCTACAGGGGTAACTGAAGCTTTCTTT.

The chain couples TRBV7-2 to TRBJ1-2; D not certain. The CDR3 totals 13 residues. The germline V and J ends were trimmed by 6 bases and 5 bases, with 13 bases remaining between them. Per germline, CDR1 SGHTA and CDR2 FQGNSA. In DNA form, the CDR3 reads TGTGCCAGCAGACATGGACGGGGTTATGGCTACACCTTC. This encodes CASRHGRGYGYTF.

A few counts support this clonotype. The genes are TRBV7-9 and TRBJ2-3; TRBD2 aligns across 9 bases. Germline CDR1 SEHNR, CDR2 FQNEAQ (reference sequence). This CDR3 spans 16 amino acids. The J segment lost 0 bases and the V segment lost 5 bases, leaving 6 bases of the junction unmatched. The CDR3: CASSLIAGVSTDTQYF. The CDR3 region has the DNA TGTGCCAGCAGCCTGATAGCGGGAGTGAGCACAGATACGCAGTATTTT.

The chain links TRBV28 to TRBJ2-1, with 10 bases that match TRBD2. This CDR3 is built from 15 residues. CDR1 and CDR2 (germline): MDHEN, SYDVKM. Trimming took 7 bases from V and 3 from J; bases not matched to a gene: 6. The CDR3 region has the DNA TGTGCCAGCAACGGACTAGCGGCTAACTACAATGAGCAGTTCTTC. Protein: CASNGLAANYNEQFF.

Only a few counts were recorded for this clonotype. The CDR3 DNA reads as TGTGCCAGCAGCCGGACTAGCGGGACCGGAGATACGCAGTATTTT. It codes for CASSRTSGTGDTQYF. V gene TRBV3-1 combines with J gene TRBJ2-3; 12 bases align to TRBD2. Looked up from germline, CDR1 is LGHDT and CDR2 is YNNKEL (reference sequence). Germline trimming cut 4 bases from V and 5 bases from J; bases unmatched to any gene: 4. The CDR3 runs to 15 residues.

The chain employs TRBV7-8 and TRBJ2-7; D gene unclear. The CDR3 totals 16 residues. Germline CDR1 SGHVS, CDR2 FQNEAQ. The V and J ends lost 5 bases and 1 base respectively, with 18 bases between them. The CDR3 spells CASSRHSGSASYEQYF. The CDR3 DNA sequence: TGTGCCAGCAGCCGCCACTCCGGGTCCGCTTCCTACGAGCAGTACTTC.

The rearrangement links TRBV7-8 to TRBJ1-4, with D unresolved. The CDR3 is 15 residues long. The germline gives CDR1 SGHVS, CDR2 FQNEAQ. The germline V and J ends were trimmed by 5 bases and 0 bases, with 10 bases remaining between them. The CDR3 DNA reads as TGTGCCAGCAGCCCACGGATCGCAACTAATGAAAAACTGTTTTTT. Its translation is CASSPRIATNEKLFF.

This chain links TRBV15 with TRBJ1-1; D perhaps matches TRBD1 (5 bases). The CDR3 spans 15 residues. The V gene's germline CDR1 is LNHNV and CDR2 YYDKDF (reference sequence). Trimming stripped 1 base from V and 2 bases from J, with 11 bases between. CDR3: CATSRGGTANTEAFF. In DNA, the CDR3 is TGTGCCACCAGCAGAGGTGGGACGGCTAACACTGAAGCTTTCTTT. The full variable domain, its missing parts supplied by reference TRBV15 and TRBJ1-1, is DAMVIQNPRYQVTQFGKPVTLSCSQTLNHNVMYWYQQKSSQAPKLLFHYYDKDFNNEADTPDNFQSRRPNTSFCFLDIRSPGLGDTAMYLCATSRGGTANTEAFFGQGTRLTVV.

V gene TRBV20-1 combines with J gene TRBJ1-2; weak D call: TRBD1 (5 bases). The V end lost 3 bases, the J end lost 7 bases, and 9 bases lay between the germline ends. The CDR3 runs to 11 residues. Germline-derived CDR1 and CDR2 are DFQATT and SNEGSKA (reference sequence). The CDR3 bases are TGCAGTGCTAGCCGGGACGCTGGCTACACCTTC. Residues: CSASRDAGYTF.

This clonotype was detected only a few times. The chain joins TRBV27 to TRBJ2-7, with 8 bases lining up with TRBD2. The CDR3 loop spans 12 amino acids. In germline, CDR1 is MNHEY, CDR2 SMNVEV (reference sequence). V shed 11 bases and J 5 bases; nucleotides not matched to a gene: 8. The CDR3 protein is CALGLAGNEQYF. For the CDR3, the DNA is TGTGCCCTAGGACTAGCCGGTAACGAGCAGTACTTC.

This clonotype has more than one count but fewer than ten. CDR3 residues: CASKIAGVNTGELFF. CDR3 nucleotide sequence: TGTGCCAGTAAGATCGCGGGAGTGAACACCGGGGAGCTGTTTTTT. The V and J genes are TRBV19 and TRBJ2-2; TRBD2 matches at 7 bases. Per germline, CDR1 LNHDA and CDR2 SQIVND (reference sequence). V gave up 7 bases and J gave up 1 base; unmatched junction bases: 6. The CDR3 runs to 15 residues.

V gene TRBV27 combines with J gene TRBJ2-5; 9 nucleotides agree with TRBD2. The CDR3 totals 14 residues. Germline CDR1 MNHEY, CDR2 SMNVEV (reference sequence). The V and J ends lost 2 bases and 2 bases, in that order; junction bases with no gene match: 0. The DNA for the CDR3 is TGTGCCAGCAGTTTACTAGCGGGGCAAGAGACCCAGTACTTC. Translating gives CASSLLAGQETQYF.

The chain uses TRBV19 and TRBJ2-5; either TRBD1 or TRBD2 may supply D (6 bases each). CDR1 is LNHDA and CDR2 is SQIVND in the germline V gene (reference sequence). Trimming took 3 bases from V and 2 from J, leaving 16 bases between them. The CDR3 is 16 residues long. The CDR3 DNA is TGTGCCAGTAGTATTATGCTGGGGGGCAGGCAAGAGACCCAGTACTTC. Protein: CASSIMLGGRQETQYF.

This clonotype was observed a handful of times. The genes are TRBV15 and TRBJ2-2; 7 bases match TRBD1. From germline, CDR1 is LNHNV and CDR2 YYDKDF (reference sequence). V shed 0 bases and J 0 bases; nucleotides not matched to a gene: 7. There are 18 residues in the CDR3. The CDR3 sequence is CATSRDPLTGPNTGELFF. The CDR3 DNA is TGTGCCACCAGCAGAGATCCCTTGACAGGGCCGAACACCGGGGAGCTGTTTTTT.

The chain carries TRBV9 and TRBJ2-7, with TRBD1 matching 9 bases. Trimming removed 3 bases from V and 5 bases from J; junction bases left unmatched: 9. The germline gives CDR1 SGDLS, CDR2 YYNGEE. The CDR3 is made up of 15 amino acids. CDR3 residues: CASSGTGTGSHEQYF. CDR3 nucleotides: TGTGCCAGCAGCGGAACCGGGACAGGGTCCCACGAGCAGTACTTC.